This TCR beta chain was captured in a study of blood T cell repertoires in COVID-19. About the research overall: Sites across the United States, Italy and Spain contributed samples from acute and convalescent COVID-19. From T cells, B-cell-depleted T cells, or PBMCs came the material, which was cDNA or gDNA.

Authors' methods: Estimated nucleated cell counts came from reference gene primer amplification. Repertoires were generated with immunoSEQ multiplex PCR, while TCRdb's copy carries only in-frame clones and drops some. V, J and clone size were drawn from that table, and D and trimming were deduced from the DNA. The sample lists some 80,000 clones; 81% were seen once. This CDR3 is 16 amino acids long. Trimming removed 4 bases at V and 2 bases at J, with 15 bases between. Germline loops: CDR1 LGHNA, CDR2 YSLEER. This TCR came from an elderly man with acute or convalescent COVID-19. The rearrangement uses TRBV4-3 and TRBJ2-1, with D perhaps matching TRBD2 (5 bases). The sequenced sample was peripheral blood. CDR3 DNA: TGCGCCAGCAGCCCAGGCCGGGAAGCCCCCTACAATGAGCAGTTCTTC. This sequence encodes CASSPGREAPYNEQFF.